This T cell receptor (beta chain) emerged from a study of blood T cell repertoires in COVID-19. Per germline, CDR1 SGHTA and CDR2 FQGNSA. This CDR3 has 14 residues. V lost 5 bases to trimming and J lost 4 bases; unmatched junction nucleotides: 6. Some clones are missing from TCRdb's copy, which holds only in-frame ones; the method was immunoSEQ multiplex PCR. This repertoire shows nearly 25,000 clones, roughly four fifths found once; its top ten account for roughly 2.5%. The TCR was taken from a woman aged 70-85 years with COVID-19, enrolled during active disease. The chain is built from TRBV7-2 and TRBJ1-2; TRBD1 aligns across 8 bases. Sequences were obtained from peripheral blood. CDR3 DNA: TGTGCCAGCAGCCTACAGGGGGTGGGCTATGGCTACACCTTC. Amino acid sequence: CASSLQGVGYGYTF.